This entry is about one T cell receptor (beta chain). The data were produced by immunoSEQ multiplex PCR, yet TCRdb's version contains in-frame clones alone and is incomplete. Of about 20,000 clones listed, roughly 90% were seen once; the top ten hold approximately 7%. The data originate from a study of T cell changes during pregnancy in multiple sclerosis. Germline values: CDR1 SEHNR, CDR2 FQNEAQ (reference sequence). This CDR3 contains 15 residues. Trimming at V came to 5 bases and at J to 5 bases, leaving 10 bases not matched to a gene. This TCR was recovered from a female donor in good health, enrolled as a control in a pregnancy study. The specimen comprised CD8+ T cells from peripheral blood mononuclear cells, sampled in the third trimester of pregnancy. The chain has TRBV7-9 and TRBJ2-7, with 9 nucleotides matching TRBD1. The CDR3 coding sequence is TGTGCCAGCAGCCCTCGCCTGACAGGGGGTGACGAGCAGTACTTC. It specifies CASSPRLTGGDEQYF.